This T cell receptor beta chain was captured by sequencing in a study of blood T cell repertoires in COVID-19. Looking at the study overall: Donors in the United States, Italy and Spain gave samples during acute or convalescent COVID-19. The analysed material was cDNA or gDNA that came from T cells, B-cell-depleted T cells, or PBMCs.

With V trimmed by 4 bases and J by 8 bases, 14 bases remained unmatched. The germline gives CDR1 SGHDT, CDR2 YYEEEE. The CDR3 consists of 16 residues. Seattle's cohort entered during active infection and was followed longitudinally. Methods used by the authors: Counts of nucleated cells, estimated from reference gene primer amplification, were obtained. Sequencing was performed with immunoSEQ multiplex PCR; in TCRdb, only in-frame clones are kept and a portion is missing. That table supplies the V and J calls and clone size; D and trimming were determined from the DNA. Of 150,000 to 200,000 clones in the sample, roughly four fifths are singletons; the top ten hold over 6%.

The V gene is TRBV5-6, the J gene TRBJ2-5; 10 bases match TRBD2. The sequenced sample consisted of peripheral blood. The sequence derives from a woman in her seventies with COVID-19, enrolled during active disease. In DNA, the CDR3 is TGTGCCAGCAGCCTGGGGGCTAGCGGGAGAGGGGTCACCCAGTACTTC. As protein: CASSLGASGRGVTQYF.